This is a list of T cell receptor beta chains from one sample in a study of blood T cell repertoires in COVID-19. Assay used: immunoSEQ multiplex PCR; TCRdb lists only in-frame clones, some missing. Among about 130,000 clones, approximately 86% were seen once, and the ten largest hold approximately 2.2%. Specimen: PBMCs or T cells enriched from blood (not recorded which). The receptors were gathered from a woman between 50 and 59 years old who had recovered from COVID-19. Both conserved end residues are part of each CDR3. The D gene is left open where the match is weak. Size is omitted from some rows. Given values are once, few, many or a class for expanded clones.

>-|once|TRBV19|TRBJ2-2
CASSIGVLAGELFF
TGTGCCAGTAGTATCGGGGTATTGGCCGGGGAGCTGTTTTTT
>TRBD1|-|TRBV7-9|TRBJ1-1
CASSSDRRTGDTEAFF
TGTGCCAGCAGCTCAGACAGAAGGACAGGGGACACTGAAGCTTTCTTT
>-|-|TRBV7-3|TRBJ1-2
CASSWGQSNYGYTF
TGTGCCAGCAGCTGGGGGCAGTCAAACTATGGCTACACCTTC
>-|-|TRBV28|TRBJ2-3
CASSLGPNTDTQYF
TGTGCCAGCAGTTTAGGGCCCAACACAGATACGCAGTATTTT
>TRBD2|-|TRBV27|TRBJ2-1
CASSLVPSGGAYEQFF
TGTGCCAGCAGTTTAGTCCCTAGCGGGGGGGCTTATGAGCAGTTCTTC
>TRBD2|-|TRBV5-1|TRBJ2-2
CASSLVAGGTGELFF
TGCGCCAGCAGCTTGGTAGCGGGAGGCACCGGGGAGCTGTTTTTT
>-|-|TRBV30|TRBJ1-1
CAWSVQHNTEAFF
TGTGCCTGGAGTGTACAACATAACACTGAAGCTTTCTTT
>-|-|TRBV7-2|TRBJ2-7
CASSLAFPGYEQYF
TGTGCCAGCAGCTTAGCCTTCCCAGGCTACGAGCAGTACTTC
>-|-|TRBV4-1|TRBJ1-1
CASSHPTGNTEAFF
TGCGCCAGCAGCCACCCGACAGGGAACACTGAAGCTTTCTTT
>-|-|TRBV3-1/TRBV3-2|TRBJ1-2
CASSQGGVGGDYGYTF
TGTGCCAGCAGCCAAGGCGGGGTGGGGGGAGACTATGGCTACACCTTC
>-|-|TRBV19|TRBJ1-5
CASSIDRVGQPQHF
TGTGCCAGTAGTATAGACAGGGTCGGTCAGCCCCAGCATTTT
>TRBD2|-|TRBV11-2|TRBJ2-7
CASSPSGGFYEQYF
TGTGCCAGCAGCCCATCGGGGGGGTTCTACGAGCAGTACTTC
>-|-|TRBV5-6|TRBJ2-2
CASSLPDRYTGELFF
TGTGCCAGCAGCTTGCCCGACAGGTACACCGGGGAGCTGTTTTTT
>-|-|TRBV5-1|TRBJ1-4
CASSLAGHSNEKLFF
TGCGCCAGCAGCTTGGCGGGACACAGTAATGAAAAACTGTTTTTT
>TRBD1|-|TRBV7-9|TRBJ1-1
CASSWAGTDTEAFF
TGTGCCAGCAGCTGGGCCGGGACAGATACAGAAGCTTTCTTT
>-|-|TRBV14|TRBJ1-5
CASSRTTENQPQHF
TGTGCCAGCAGCCGTACGACAGAAAATCAGCCCCAGCATTTT
>-|-|TRBV27|TRBJ1-6
CASSLPGADYNSPLHF
TGTGCCAGCAGTTTACCGGGAGCAGACTATAATTCACCCCTCCACTTT
>TRBD1|-|TRBV30|TRBJ1-1
CAWSRRGLNTEAFF
TGTGCCTGGAGTCGCAGGGGGTTGAACACTGAAGCTTTCTTT
>TRBD1|-|TRBV30|TRBJ1-4
CAWSLPTGTNEKLFF
TGTGCCTGGAGTCTACCGACAGGGACTAATGAAAAACTGTTTTTT
>TRBD2|-|TRBV7-9|TRBJ2-3
CASSYNSGTSGGSQYF
TGTGCCAGCAGCTATAATTCCGGGACTAGCGGGGGCTCGCAGTATTTT
>-|-|TRBV11-2|TRBJ1-4
CASSLDQGSEKLFF
TGTGCCAGCAGCTTAGACCAGGGAAGCGAAAAACTGTTTTTT
>TRBD1|-|TRBV7-9|TRBJ1-4
CASSLGTAVNEKLFF
TGTGCCAGCAGCCTCGGGACAGCGGTTAATGAAAAACTGTTTTTT
>TRBD2|-|TRBV5-1|TRBJ2-7
CASRALAGGLYEQYF
TGCGCCAGCAGGGCCCTAGCGGGGGGGCTTTACGAGCAGTACTTC
>TRBD1|-|TRBV7-9|TRBJ2-2
CASSHGQGDTGELFF
TGTGCCAGCAGCCACGGACAGGGCGACACCGGGGAGCTGTTTTTT
>-|-|TRBV7-2|TRBJ1-2
CASSPGHLGRVYGYTF
TGTGCCAGCAGCCCCGGACACCTGGGGAGGGTCTATGGCTACACCTTC
>-|-|TRBV5-4|TRBJ2-1
CASSPRTGGSSYNEQFF
TGTGCCAGCAGCCCCCGGACGGGGGGCAGCTCCTACAATGAGCAGTTCTTC
>TRBD2|-|TRBV19|TRBJ2-1
CASSMGLAGGHVEQFF
TGTGCCAGTAGTATGGGTCTAGCGGGGGGGCATGTTGAGCAGTTCTTC
>-|-|TRBV24-1|TRBJ2-2
CATSDYPGGELFF
TGTGCCACCAGTGATTACCCCGGCGGGGAGCTGTTTTTT
>-|-|TRBV3-1/TRBV3-2|TRBJ1-5
CASSQDVQPQHF
TGTGCCAGCAGCCAAGACGTGCAGCCCCAGCATTTT
>-|-|TRBV6-1|TRBJ2-1
CASSEAAAMGADEQFF
TGTGCCAGCAGTGAAGCGGCGGCCATGGGGGCTGATGAGCAGTTCTTC
>TRBD2|-|TRBV3-1/TRBV3-2|TRBJ2-2
CASSQVAGNTGELFF
TGTGCCAGCAGCCAAGTAGCGGGGAACACCGGGGAGCTGTTTTTT
>-|few|TRBV10-3|TRBJ1-1
CAISAHSGAGNTEAFF
TGTGCCATCAGTGCCCACTCAGGGGCAGGGAACACTGAAGCTTTCTTT
>TRBD1|once|TRBV4-1|TRBJ2-7
CASSQATRDRVRYEQYF
TGCGCCAGCAGCCAAGCCACAAGGGACAGGGTAAGATACGAGCAGTACTTC